The 24 T cell receptor beta chains in this list originate from one sample, sequenced in a study of CD8 T cells in Susac syndrome. cDNA came from approximately 0.5 to 1 ug RNA primed by random hexamers. MiXCR was run by TCRdb on the immunoSEQ multiplex PCR reads, yielding one entry per CDR3 protein. The sample has some 120,000 distinct CDR3 sequences; roughly 94% are singletons. Material: CD4+ T cells from PBMCs. The origin of the receptors is a human donor with multiple sclerosis.

The chain couples TRBV5-1 to TRBJ1-1; D ambiguous. Per the germline V gene, CDR1 is SGHRS and CDR2 is YFSETQ. Trimming left V 5 bases short and J 1 base short, with 9 bases between. This CDR3 contains 13 residues. The CDR3, as DNA: TGCGCCAGCAGGCGTATGGAGAACACTGAAGCTTTCTTT. Its protein product is CASRRMENTEAFF.

Points on this clonotype: One end of the junction does not line up with germline, which may come from a read error. The chain recombines TRBV10-3 with TRBJ2-7, with 8 bases fitting TRBD2. The CDR3 has 14 residues. Germline V CDR1 and CDR2: ENHRY, SYGVKD. The CDR3 region has the DNA TGTGCCATCAGTGAGTCACCACTCGGCAGCGGGGGCGACTTC. Its protein is CAISESPLGSGGDF.

The V and J genes are TRBV6-1 and TRBJ2-7; TRBD2 might be the D (7 bases). Per germline, CDR1 MNHNS and CDR2 SASEGT. The CDR3 sequence is 16 residues long. The V gene lost 5 bases and the J gene lost 6 bases, with 23 bases spanning the gap. The CDR3 spells CASSTARGGRPSEQYF. DNA of the CDR3: TGTGCCAGCAGTACCGCTAGGGGGGGGCGCCCCTCCGAGCAGTACTTC.

The chain is built from TRBV15 and TRBJ2-5; possibly TRBD1 or TRBD2 for D (6 bases each). Trimming cost V 1 base and J 3 bases, with 15 bases left between them. Germline V gives CDR1 LNHNV, CDR2 YYDKDF (reference sequence). This CDR3 contains 16 residues. For the CDR3, the DNA is TGTGCCACCAGCAGAGCTCCTAGGGGGGTCAAAGAGACCCAGTACTTC. This sequence encodes CATSRAPRGVKETQYF. Drawing the rest from reference TRBV15 and TRBJ2-5, the complete variable domain is DAMVIQNPRYQVTQFGKPVTLSCSQTLNHNVMYWYQQKSSQAPKLLFHYYDKDFNNEADTPDNFQSRRPNTSFCFLDIRSPGLGDTAMYLCATSRAPRGVKETQYFGPGTRLLVL.

The genes are TRBV7-2 and TRBJ2-7, with 8 nucleotides matching TRBD2. J was trimmed by 2 bases and V by 1 base; bases with no gene match: 4. CDR3 length equals 15 residues. Per the germline V gene, CDR1 is SGHTA and CDR2 is FQGNSA. CDR3 coding DNA: TGTGCCAGCAGCTTAGAACTAGCGGTCCCCTACGAGCAGTACTTC. This translates into CASSLELAVPYEQYF.

The chain carries TRBV6-5 and TRBJ1-2, with 11 bases fitting TRBD1. The junction had 7 bases not matched to a gene; V was cut back by 0 bases and J by 7 bases. The CDR3 has 16 residues. The germline CDR1 and CDR2 sequences are MNHEY and SVGAGI. CDR3 sequence: CASSYSFGQGAGGYTF. CDR3 nucleotide sequence: TGTGCCAGCAGTTACTCCTTCGGACAGGGGGCGGGTGGCTACACCTTC.

V gene TRBV7-9 combines with J gene TRBJ1-6, with 8 bases that match TRBD1. In germline, CDR1 is SEHNR, CDR2 FQNEAQ (reference sequence). The trim removed 8 bases at V and 10 bases at J, leaving 13 bases unmatched. This CDR3 spans 15 amino acids. The chain's CDR3 is CASDRGGARNSPLHF. CDR3 nucleotide sequence: TGTGCCAGCGACAGGGGCGGCGCGAGGAACTCACCCCTCCACTTT. Variable domain in full (rest from reference TRBV7-9 and TRBJ1-6): DTGVSQNPRHKITKRGQNVTFRCDPISEHNRLYWYRQTLGQGPEFLTYFQNEAQLEKSRLLSDRFSAERPKGSFSTLEIQRTEQGDSAMYLCASDRGGARNSPLHFGNGTRLTVT.

This chain uses TRBV7-9 with TRBJ2-1; D not certain. Trimming removed 2 bases at V and 6 bases at J, with 2 bases between. Germline V gene lookup returns CDR1 SEHNR and CDR2 FQNEAQ (reference sequence). The CDR3 totals 11 residues. The CDR3 loop reads CASSLFNEQFF. The CDR3 bases are TGTGCCAGCAGCTTATTCAATGAGCAGTTCTTC.

The chain has TRBV9 and TRBJ2-7; a possible D gene is TRBD2 (6 bases). CDR1 SGDLS and CDR2 YYNGEE come from the germline V gene. The V gene lost 7 bases and the J gene lost 0 bases, with 8 bases spanning the gap. This CDR3 comprises 12 residues. DNA for the CDR3: TGTGCCAGCGGGAGGTCCTCCTACGAGCAGTACTTC. Translation: CASGRSSYEQYF.

This clonotype has only a few counts. V gene TRBV6-5 combines with J gene TRBJ2-1; 12 bases are a match to TRBD1. This CDR3 region has 20 residues. Germline CDR1 is MNHEY and CDR2 is SVGAGI. V lost 4 bases to trimming and J lost 3 bases; unmatched junction nucleotides: 16. The CDR3: CASSSHIRDRGRMNYNEQFF. The CDR3, as DNA: TGTGCCAGCAGTTCCCACATCCGGGACAGGGGGCGGATGAACTACAATGAGCAGTTCTTC.

The genes are TRBV12-3 or TRBV12-4 and TRBJ2-3; D is undetermined. CDR3 size: 14 residues. The V end lost 7 bases, the J end lost 5 bases, and 16 bases lay between the germline ends. CDR3 residues: CASTLGSGQDTQYF. The CDR3 region has the DNA TGTGCCAGCACCCTAGGGTCTGGGCAAGATACGCAGTATTTT.

This clonotype was found a few times. In nucleotides, the CDR3 is TGCAGCGTTGGTACAGGGAACTATGGCTACACCTTC. Protein: CSVGTGNYGYTF. V is TRBV29-1 and J is TRBJ1-2; maybe TRBD1 (6 bases). Per the germline V gene, CDR1 is SQVTM and CDR2 is ANQGSEA. V was clipped by 4 bases and J by 2 bases, with 8 bases between them. The CDR3 is 12 residues long.

Notes on this clonotype: One junction end does not reproduce the germline sequence, and a read error may be involved. The rearrangement joins TRBV7-9 to TRBJ1-2; 8 nucleotides match TRBD1. Germline lookup yields CDR1 SEHNR and CDR2 FQNEAQ (reference sequence). This CDR3 contains 14 residues. The CDR3 here is CASSSRVETGVSRF. CDR3 sequence (DNA): TGTGCCAGCAGCTCGCGGGTCGAGACAGGGGTTTCTCGCTTC.

The chain combines TRBV20-1 with TRBJ2-7; 9 bases match TRBD2. The CDR3 is made up of 15 amino acids. Trimming removed 1 base from V and 1 base from J; junction bases left unmatched: 5. Germline V gene sequence: CDR1 DFQATT, CDR2 SNEGSKA (reference sequence). The CDR3 loop reads CSARAASGASYEQYF. CDR3 coding DNA: TGCAGTGCTAGAGCGGCTAGCGGGGCGTCCTACGAGCAGTACTTC.

This rearrangement joins TRBV3-1 to TRBJ1-2; the D is unclear. There are 15 residues in the CDR3. Trimming removed 0 bases at V and 4 bases at J, with 12 bases between. CDR1 and CDR2 (germline): LGHDT, YNNKEL (reference sequence). This CDR3 reads CASSQDRTAVYGYTF. In DNA form, the CDR3 reads TGTGCCAGCAGCCAAGATCGTACGGCCGTCTATGGCTACACCTTC.

This clonotype has just one count. The rearrangement uses TRBV25-1 and TRBJ1-2; TRBD1 matches 8 bases. Per germline, CDR1 MGHDK and CDR2 SYGVNS. V shed 4 bases, J shed 5 bases, and the junction held 3 bases outside the gene matches. The CDR3 contains 13 residues. CDR3 amino acids: CASSVQGVYGYTF. CDR3 in DNA: TGTGCCAGCAGTGTACAGGGGGTGTATGGCTACACCTTC.

This chain uses TRBV18 with TRBJ2-7; TRBD1 matches at 7 bases. CDR1 is KGHSH and CDR2 is LQKENI in the germline V gene. The J segment lost 6 bases and the V segment lost 3 bases, leaving 8 bases of the junction unmatched. The CDR3 contains 14 residues. The CDR3 loop reads CASSPRDRVFEQYF. The CDR3, as DNA: TGTGCCAGCTCACCGAGAGACAGGGTTTTCGAGCAGTACTTC.

V is TRBV29-1 and J is TRBJ2-2; D is perhaps TRBD1 (5 bases). The germline gives CDR1 SQVTM, CDR2 ANQGSEA. This CDR3 comprises 13 residues. V dropped 7 bases and J dropped 8 bases, with 17 bases sitting between them. CDR3 sequence: CSAQGRMEGELFF. The CDR3, as DNA: TGCAGCGCCCAGGGCAGGATGGAGGGGGAGCTGTTTTTT.

This clonotype has more than one count but fewer than ten. This chain's CDR3 is CASSQEGWETQYF. Written as DNA, the CDR3 is TGCGCCAGCAGCCAAGAGGGATGGGAGACCCAGTACTTC. The rearrangement links TRBV4-3 to TRBJ2-5; D gene uncertain. This CDR3 has 13 amino acids. Per the germline V gene, CDR1 is LGHNA and CDR2 is YSLEER. Trimming stripped 0 bases from V and 5 bases from J, with 7 bases between.

The V gene is TRBV9, the J gene TRBJ2-5; D possibly uses TRBD1 or TRBD2 (6 bases each). V lost 2 bases to trimming and J lost 3 bases, with 11 bases between them. The CDR3 has 14 residues. Per germline, CDR1 SGDLS and CDR2 YYNGEE. The CDR3 DNA sequence: TGTGCCAGCAGCGTCGGAGGGGGGAAAGAGACCCAGTACTTC. Residues: CASSVGGGKETQYF.

J is TRBJ2-1 and V is TRBV14, with D perhaps TRBD2 (8 bases). The germline V gene encodes CDR1 SGHDN and CDR2 FVKESK. Trimming stripped 3 bases from V and 3 bases from J, with 12 bases between. The CDR3 has 15 amino acids. The CDR3 bases are TGTGCCAGCAGCCATAGCGGGACAGTCTACAATGAGCAGTTCTTC. It codes for CASSHSGTVYNEQFF.

The rearrangement joins TRBV10-3 to TRBJ2-5; D gene ambiguous. This CDR3 is 11 amino acids long. Germline CDR1 is ENHRY and CDR2 is SYGVKD. Trimming removed 8 bases from V and 5 bases from J, with 9 bases in between. Here the CDR3 reads CAILDGETQYF. DNA for the CDR3: TGTGCCATCCTCGATGGCGAGACCCAGTACTTC.

The rearrangement joins TRBV29-1 to TRBJ1-1; D is uncertain. Trimming left V 4 bases short and J 0 bases short, with 9 bases between. The length of the CDR3 is 13 residues. Germline V gene sequence: CDR1 SQVTM, CDR2 ANQGSEA. The CDR3, as DNA: TGCAGCGTTGGGGTCGGAATGAACACTGAAGCTTTCTTT. It translates to CSVGVGMNTEAFF.

The chain employs TRBV3-1 and TRBJ2-1, with D possibly being TRBD2 (5 bases). Germline V gives CDR1 LGHDT, CDR2 YNNKEL (reference sequence). The CDR3 is 13 residues long. With 0 bases removed from V and 11 bases from J, the gap between germline ends came to 11 bases. CDR3 in amino acids: CASSQDWTAQQFF. The CDR3 nucleotides read TGTGCCAGCAGCCAAGATTGGACTGCTCAGCAGTTCTTC.